The 29 T cell receptor beta chains below were found in one sample sequenced in a study of shared clonotypes between healthy human individuals. Clones were read by immunoSEQ multiplex PCR, and TCRdb kept only the in-frame ones, dropping some. The table records 400,000 to 600,000 clones, about 96% of them present only once. The source material was naive CD4+ T cells sorted from blood. Subset meaning: CD45RA+ positively selected. The origin of the receptors is a woman in her twenties or thirties in good health.

CDR3 region: CASSSKARYGYTF. For the CDR3, the DNA is TGTGCCAGCAGTTCGAAAGCCAGGTATGGCTACACCTTC. This chain connects TRBV6-6 to TRBJ1-2; D remains unclear. The CDR3 length is 13 residues. Trimming left V 4 bases short and J 5 bases short, with 11 bases between. Germline V gene lookup returns CDR1 MNHNY and CDR2 SVGAGI (reference sequence).

The chain combines TRBV5-4 with TRBJ1-5, with TRBD1 matching 9 bases. V shed 4 bases and J 4 bases; nucleotides not matched to a gene: 6. Germline-derived CDR1 and CDR2 are SGHNT and YYREEE (reference sequence). This CDR3 region has 15 residues. CDR3 amino acids: CASSVGQGFNQPQHF. The CDR3 coding sequence is TGTGCCAGCAGCGTGGGACAGGGCTTTAATCAGCCCCAGCATTTT.

This rearrangement joins TRBV28 to TRBJ1-5; D unresolved. This CDR3 is 11 amino acids long. CDR1 is MDHEN and CDR2 is SYDVKM in the germline V gene. V lost 6 bases and J lost 7, with 7 bases in between. The CDR3 loop reads CASSTIQPQHF. The CDR3 region has the DNA TGTGCCAGCAGCACAATCCAGCCCCAGCATTTT.

The chain links TRBV7-2 to TRBJ1-5; tentative D call: TRBD1 (5 bases). This CDR3 is built from 16 residues. Germline CDR1 reads SGHTA; CDR2 reads FQGNSA. V lost 4 bases and J lost 5, with 18 bases in between. CDR3 DNA sequence: TGTGCCAGCAGCTCATGGTCCGGGGGTACGGATCAGCCCCAGCATTTT. Protein product: CASSSWSGGTDQPQHF. Filled out from reference TRBV7-2 and TRBJ1-5, the complete variable domain reads GAGVSQSPSNKVTEKGKDVELRCDPISGHTALYWYRQSLGQGLEFLIYFQGNSAPDKSGLPSDRFSAERTGGSVSTLTIQRTQQEDSAVYLCASSSWSGGTDQPQHFGDGTRLSIL.

The rearrangement links TRBV29-1 to TRBJ2-1; D gene ambiguous. Trimming removed 2 bases at V and 4 bases at J, with 12 bases between. Germline V CDR1 and CDR2: SQVTM, ANQGSEA. The CDR3 extends over 14 amino acids. In nucleotides, the CDR3 is TGCAGCGTTGAACCTGTTACGCGGTACAATGAGCAGTTCTTC. Amino acid sequence: CSVEPVTRYNEQFF.

V usage is TRBV10-1 and J usage is TRBJ1-1; possible D gene TRBD1, 5 bases. There are 17 residues in the CDR3. V was pared by 6 bases and J by 4 bases, with 24 bases between. CDR1 is WNHNN and CDR2 is SYGVQD in the germline V gene (reference sequence). The CDR3 region has the DNA TGCGCCAGCAGCTCAAACCGGGACCTAGGATGGGTCACTGAAGCTTTCTTT. Its protein product is CASSSNRDLGWVTEAFF.

This chain connects TRBV28 to TRBJ1-3, with D uncertain. With 8 bases removed from V and 2 bases from J, the gap between germline ends came to 7 bases. The CDR3 extends over 12 amino acids. Germline CDR1 and CDR2: MDHEN and SYDVKM. The CDR3 sequence is CASEAAGNTIYF. In DNA form, the CDR3 reads TGTGCCAGCGAAGCGGCTGGAAACACCATATATTTT.

The V and J genes are TRBV7-7 and TRBJ2-1, with D perhaps matching TRBD2 (6 bases). V lost 1 base and J lost 15, with 16 bases in between. The V gene's germline CDR1 is SSHAT and CDR2 FNYEAQ (reference sequence). The CDR3 totals 13 residues. CDR3 in amino acids: CASSLEGTSRLFF. CDR3 coding DNA: TGTGCCAGCAGCTTAGAGGGGACTTCCCGGCTGTTCTTC.

Notes on this clone: The sample carries other DNA sequences with the same CDR3. The chain employs TRBV6-1 and TRBJ1-5; D remains ambiguous. Germline V CDR1 and CDR2: MNHNS, SASEGT. Trimming removed 1 base at V and 2 bases at J, with 3 bases between. This CDR3 has 13 residues. In DNA, the CDR3 is TGTGCCAGCAGTGAAGTGGGCAATCAGCCCCAGCATTTT. Translation gives CASSEVGNQPQHF.

The CDR3 bases are TGTGCCAGCACCAAGACCGGGACAGGGTCCCTTTACTCTGAAGCTTTCTTT. Translating gives CASTKTGTGSLYSEAFF. This chain uses TRBV27 with TRBJ1-1; 9 positions agree with TRBD1. V lost 7 bases, J lost 6 bases, and 18 bases stayed unmatched. The CDR3 loop spans 17 amino acids. Germline lookup yields CDR1 MNHEY and CDR2 SMNVEV (reference sequence).

The gene calls are TRBV5-4 and TRBJ1-2; D gene uncertain. Trimming stripped 0 bases from V and 4 bases from J, with 10 bases between. This CDR3 comprises 14 residues. Germline CDR1 SGHNT, CDR2 YYREEE (reference sequence). CDR3 amino acids: CASSLEGKGYGYTF. Written as DNA, the CDR3 is TGTGCCAGCAGCTTGGAGGGAAAGGGCTATGGCTACACCTTC.

This chain uses TRBV2 with TRBJ2-7, with TRBD1 matching 10 bases. Losses at the gene ends were 7 bases for V and 2 bases for J; bases not matched to a gene: 11. Germline V gives CDR1 SNHLY, CDR2 FYNNEI. CDR3 size: 16 residues. Here the CDR3 DNA reads TGTGCCAGCAAGGGGACAGGGGCCAGGGAGCCCTACGAGCAGTACTTC. Residues: CASKGTGAREPYEQYF.

CDR3 in DNA: TGTGCCAGCAGTGAAGGACTAGCGGGAGGAGAGCAGTTCTTC. Translated: CASSEGLAGGEQFF. This chain links TRBV6-1 with TRBJ2-1, with TRBD2 matching 13 bases. The CDR3 totals 14 residues. The junction had 1 base not matched to a gene; V was cut back by 1 base and J by 10 bases. From germline, CDR1 is MNHNS and CDR2 SASEGT.

The J gene is TRBJ1-5, the V gene TRBV2; 9 positions agree with TRBD1. From germline, CDR1 is SNHLY and CDR2 FYNNEI. The CDR3 has 16 amino acids. The J segment lost 6 bases and the V segment lost 1 base, leaving 7 bases of the junction unmatched. The CDR3 loop is CASSEGDRVMGQPQHF. For the CDR3, the DNA is TGTGCCAGCAGTGAAGGGGACAGGGTAATGGGTCAGCCCCAGCATTTT.

The chain is built from TRBV9 and TRBJ1-3; 9 bases match TRBD1. This CDR3 is 15 amino acids long. Trimming cost V 5 bases and J 3 bases; bases outside gene matches: 6. CDR1 and CDR2 (germline): SGDLS, YYNGEE. The CDR3 region is CASREGTGLGNTIYF. CDR3 DNA: TGTGCCAGCAGGGAAGGGACAGGGCTTGGAAACACCATATATTTT.

V gene TRBV27 combines with J gene TRBJ1-3; the D gene is possibly TRBD1 (6 bases). The CDR3 runs to 14 residues. Trimming took off 3 bases at V and 4 bases at J, with 10 bases between the two ends. CDR1 and CDR2 from the germline V gene are MNHEY and SMNVEV (reference sequence). CDR3 nucleotides: TGTGCCAGCAGTTTGGGGGGGGCCGGAAACACCATATATTTT. This gives the protein CASSLGGAGNTIYF.

The rearrangement links TRBV7-8 to TRBJ2-2; TRBD2 might be the D (5 bases). The germline V gene encodes CDR1 SGHVS and CDR2 FQNEAQ. V shed 2 bases and J shed 8 bases, with 6 bases lying between them. This CDR3 is built from 12 residues. The CDR3 here is CASSLLAGELFF. The DNA of the CDR3 is TGTGCCAGCAGCTTACTAGCTGGGGAGCTGTTTTTT.

This clone was counted once. This chain connects TRBV14 to TRBJ2-1; 7 bases map to TRBD2. Germline CDR1 and CDR2: SGHDN and FVKESK. J gave up 15 bases and V 4 bases, and 9 bases lay outside the gene matches. The CDR3 is made up of 12 amino acids. The CDR3 bases are TGTGCCAGCAGCCGATTCGGACTAGATCCGTTCTTC. Encoded protein: CASSRFGLDPFF.

The V and J genes are TRBV11-2 and TRBJ2-4, with TRBD2 matching over 9 bases. This CDR3 is built from 18 residues. Germline V gene data show CDR1 as SGHAT and CDR2 as FQNNGV. V dropped 0 bases and J dropped 0; count of bases not matched to a gene: 6. The chain's CDR3 is CASSLEYLAGLAKNIQYF. CDR3 nucleotide sequence: TGTGCCAGCAGCTTAGAATATCTAGCGGGACTAGCCAAAAACATTCAGTACTTC. The complete variable domain, with remaining parts taken from reference TRBV11-2 and TRBJ2-4, reads EAGVAQSPRYKIIEKRQSVAFWCNPISGHATLYWYQQILGQGPKLLIQFQNNGVVDDSQLPKDRFSAERLKGVDSTLKIQPAKLEDSAVYLCASSLEYLAGLAKNIQYFGAGTRLSVL.

V is TRBV27 and J is TRBJ2-1, with TRBD2 identical over 10 bases. J gave up 4 bases and V 4 bases, and 4 bases lay outside the gene matches. The CDR3 covers 15 residues. Germline values: CDR1 MNHEY, CDR2 SMNVEV (reference sequence). The CDR3 bases are TGTGCCAGCAGTTCCCGGACTAGCGGATACAATGAGCAGTTCTTC. Translating gives CASSSRTSGYNEQFF.

The chain links TRBV2 to TRBJ1-5, with D possibly being TRBD1 (5 bases). The germline gives CDR1 SNHLY, CDR2 FYNNEI. Deletions cut 3 bases from V and 3 bases from J, with 12 bases between. The length of the CDR3 is 15 residues. CDR3 DNA sequence: TGTGCCAGCAGTGATAGGGGCGGAGTCAATCAGCCCCAGCATTTT. As protein: CASSDRGGVNQPQHF.

V usage is TRBV7-9 and J usage is TRBJ2-5; D call uncertain. V was pared by 5 bases and J by 1 base, with 11 bases between. CDR1 is SEHNR, CDR2 FQNEAQ, per germline (reference sequence). The CDR3 covers 14 residues. The CDR3 is CASSVVGSQETQYF. The DNA for the CDR3 is TGTGCCAGCAGCGTCGTTGGCAGCCAAGAGACCCAGTACTTC.

The chain links TRBV28 to TRBJ2-7, with D perhaps being TRBD1 or TRBD2 (5 bases each). In germline, CDR1 is MDHEN, CDR2 SYDVKM. V was pared by 2 bases and J by 2 bases, with 16 bases between. CDR3 length equals 16 residues. The DNA for the CDR3 is TGTGCCAGCAGTTTAGGGACCAATAACCCTCCCTACGAGCAGTACTTC. Amino acid sequence: CASSLGTNNPPYEQYF.

The genes are TRBV2 and TRBJ1-2; D gene ambiguous. Germline V CDR1 and CDR2: SNHLY, FYNNEI. V lost 1 base and J 4 bases, leaving 4 bases between the germline ends. The CDR3 is made up of 12 amino acids. This CDR3 is CASSEGLYGYTF. The CDR3 nucleotides read TGTGCCAGCAGTGAAGGGCTCTATGGCTACACCTTC.

The chain combines TRBV27 with TRBJ1-2, with TRBD1 identical over 8 bases. Trimming removed 6 bases from V and 6 bases from J; junction bases left unmatched: 9. The CDR3 spans 14 residues. Germline-derived CDR1 and CDR2 are MNHEY and SMNVEV (reference sequence). The CDR3 loop reads CASRLQGEANGYTF. The DNA of the CDR3 is TGTGCCAGCAGGCTACAGGGGGAGGCAAATGGCTACACCTTC.

This chain uses TRBV29-1 with TRBJ2-3; D is uncertain. The CDR3 loop spans 14 amino acids. The V end was cut by 4 bases, the J end by 3 bases, with 14 bases between. CDR1 is SQVTM and CDR2 is ANQGSEA in the germline V gene. The CDR3 DNA reads TGCAGCGTTGTGACCGCCCCATCTACAGATACGCAGTATTTT. This translates into CSVVTAPSTDTQYF.

The rearrangement links TRBV5-1 to TRBJ2-3; 7 nucleotides align to TRBD2. V gave up 0 bases and J gave up 0 bases; unmatched junction bases: 4. Germline lookup yields CDR1 SGHRS and CDR2 YFSETQ. CDR3 length equals 16 residues. CDR3 amino acids: CASSLGISGSTDTQYF. In DNA, the CDR3 is TGCGCCAGCAGCTTGGGTATTAGCGGGAGCACAGATACGCAGTATTTT.

V and J are TRBV6-1 and TRBJ1-5; D is possibly TRBD1 (6 bases). The ends were cut back, 3 bases at V and 2 bases at J, with 8 bases in the middle. The germline V gene encodes CDR1 MNHNS and CDR2 SASEGT. The CDR3 consists of 14 residues. CDR3 nucleotides: TGTGCCAGCAGTGAGGAGGGGGGCAATCAGCCCCAGCATTTT. Translation gives CASSEEGGNQPQHF.

Concerning this clone itself: This same CDR3 is encoded by further DNA sequences in the sample. The gene calls are TRBV7-9 and TRBJ2-5; no clear D gene. V was shortened by 3 bases and J by 0 bases, with 5 bases between the two germline ends. CDR3 length: 13 residues. Germline assignment: CDR1 SEHNR and CDR2 FQNEAQ (reference sequence). CDR3 in amino acids: CASSLGYQETQYF. In DNA form, the CDR3 reads TGTGCCAGCAGCTTGGGCTACCAAGAGACCCAGTACTTC. Using reference TRBV7-9 and TRBJ2-5 for the parts outside the CDR3, the full variable domain is DTGVSQNPRHKITKRGQNVTFRCDPISEHNRLYWYRQTLGQGPEFLTYFQNEAQLEKSRLLSDRFSAERPKGSFSTLEIQRTEQGDSAMYLCASSLGYQETQYFGPGTRLLVL.